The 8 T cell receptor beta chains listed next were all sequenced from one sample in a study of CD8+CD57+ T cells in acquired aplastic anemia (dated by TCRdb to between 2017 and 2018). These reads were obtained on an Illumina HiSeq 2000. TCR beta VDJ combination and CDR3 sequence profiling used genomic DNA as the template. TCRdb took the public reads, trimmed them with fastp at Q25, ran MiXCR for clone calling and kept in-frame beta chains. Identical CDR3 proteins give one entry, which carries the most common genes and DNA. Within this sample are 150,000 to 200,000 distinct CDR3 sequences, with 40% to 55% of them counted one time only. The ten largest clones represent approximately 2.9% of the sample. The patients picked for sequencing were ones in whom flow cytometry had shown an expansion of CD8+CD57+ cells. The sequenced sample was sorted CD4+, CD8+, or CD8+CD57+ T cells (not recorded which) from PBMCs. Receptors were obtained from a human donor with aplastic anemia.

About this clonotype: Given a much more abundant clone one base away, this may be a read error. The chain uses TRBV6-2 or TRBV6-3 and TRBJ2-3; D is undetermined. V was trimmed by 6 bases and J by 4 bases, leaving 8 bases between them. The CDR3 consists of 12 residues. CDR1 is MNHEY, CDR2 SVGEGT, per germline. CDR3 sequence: CASRNSPDTQYF. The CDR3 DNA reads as TGTGCCAGCAGGAATAGCCCAGATACGCAGTATTTT.

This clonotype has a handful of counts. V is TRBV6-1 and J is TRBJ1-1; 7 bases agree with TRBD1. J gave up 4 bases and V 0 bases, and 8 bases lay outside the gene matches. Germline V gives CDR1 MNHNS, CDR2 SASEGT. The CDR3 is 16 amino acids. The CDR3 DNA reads TGTGCCAGCAGTGAAGCCTGGGGCAGGGGGTCCACTGAAGCTTTCTTT. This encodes CASSEAWGRGSTEAFF.

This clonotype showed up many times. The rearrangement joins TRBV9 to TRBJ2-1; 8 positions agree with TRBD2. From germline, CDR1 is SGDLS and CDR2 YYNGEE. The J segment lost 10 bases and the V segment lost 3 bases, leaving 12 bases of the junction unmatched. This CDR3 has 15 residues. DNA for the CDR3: TGTGCCAGCAGCGCCACGGGACTAGATCTCCGGGAGCAGTTCTTC. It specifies CASSATGLDLREQFF.

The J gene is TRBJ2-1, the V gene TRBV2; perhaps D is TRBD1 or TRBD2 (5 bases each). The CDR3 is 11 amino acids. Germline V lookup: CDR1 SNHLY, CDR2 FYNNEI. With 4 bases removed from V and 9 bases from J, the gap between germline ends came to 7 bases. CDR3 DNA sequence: TGTGCCAGCAGTGGGGGGAGTGAGCAGTTCTTC. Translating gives CASSGGSEQFF.

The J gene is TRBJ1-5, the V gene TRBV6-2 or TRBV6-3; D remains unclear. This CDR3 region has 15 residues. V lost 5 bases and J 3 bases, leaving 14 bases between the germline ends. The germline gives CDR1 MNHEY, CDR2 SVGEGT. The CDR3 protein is CASSRRQTANQPQHF. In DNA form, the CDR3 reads TGTGCCAGCAGTCGTCGACAAACTGCCAATCAGCCCCAGCATTTT.

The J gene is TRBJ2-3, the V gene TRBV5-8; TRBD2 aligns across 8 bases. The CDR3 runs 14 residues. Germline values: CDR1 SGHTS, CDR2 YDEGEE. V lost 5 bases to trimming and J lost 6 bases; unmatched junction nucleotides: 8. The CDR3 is CASSSGANLDTQYF. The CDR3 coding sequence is TGTGCCAGCAGTAGCGGGGCTAACTTGGATACGCAGTATTTT. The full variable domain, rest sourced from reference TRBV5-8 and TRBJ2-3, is EAGVTQSPTHLIKTRGQQATLRCSPISGHTSVYWYQQALGLGLQFLLWYDEGEERNRGNFPPRFSGRQFPNYSSELNVNALELEDSALYLCASSSGANLDTQYFGPGTRLTVL.

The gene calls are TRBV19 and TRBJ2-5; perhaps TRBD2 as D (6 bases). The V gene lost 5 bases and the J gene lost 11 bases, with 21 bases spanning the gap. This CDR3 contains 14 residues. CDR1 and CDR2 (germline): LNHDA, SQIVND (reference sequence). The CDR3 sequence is CASSVPGLSFGQYF. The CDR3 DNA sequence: TGTGCCAGTAGTGTTCCGGGACTCTCCTTCGGGCAGTACTTC.

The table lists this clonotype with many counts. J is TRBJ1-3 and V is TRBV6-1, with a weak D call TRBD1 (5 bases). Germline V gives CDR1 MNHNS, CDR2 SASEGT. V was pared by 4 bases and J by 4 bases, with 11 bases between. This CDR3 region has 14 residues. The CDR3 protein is CASSVKRDGNTIYF. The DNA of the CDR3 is TGTGCCAGCAGTGTTAAGAGGGACGGAAACACCATATATTTT.